The sequence of this T cell receptor beta chain was determined in a study of blood T cell repertoires in COVID-19. In the study overall: From T cells, B-cell-depleted T cells, or PBMCs came the material, which was cDNA or gDNA.

Original processing notes: Using reference gene primer amplification, nucleated cell counts were estimated. TCRdb keeps only in-frame clones here, not all; method: immunoSEQ multiplex PCR. That table supplies the V and J calls and clone size; D and trimming were determined from the DNA. The repertoire holds some 130,000 clones, with roughly four fifths as singletons. The V end was cut by 5 bases, the J end by 9 bases, with 14 bases between. Germline loops: CDR1 MNHNY, CDR2 SVGAGI (reference sequence). The CDR3 runs 13 residues. Source material: peripheral blood. The gene calls are TRBV6-6 and TRBJ1-5; D ambiguous. This receptor was identified in a man of 80 years or more with acute or convalescent COVID-19. Here the CDR3 reads CASSAAAIVPQHF. The DNA for the CDR3 is TGTGCCAGCAGTGCGGCAGCAATAGTGCCCCAGCATTTT.